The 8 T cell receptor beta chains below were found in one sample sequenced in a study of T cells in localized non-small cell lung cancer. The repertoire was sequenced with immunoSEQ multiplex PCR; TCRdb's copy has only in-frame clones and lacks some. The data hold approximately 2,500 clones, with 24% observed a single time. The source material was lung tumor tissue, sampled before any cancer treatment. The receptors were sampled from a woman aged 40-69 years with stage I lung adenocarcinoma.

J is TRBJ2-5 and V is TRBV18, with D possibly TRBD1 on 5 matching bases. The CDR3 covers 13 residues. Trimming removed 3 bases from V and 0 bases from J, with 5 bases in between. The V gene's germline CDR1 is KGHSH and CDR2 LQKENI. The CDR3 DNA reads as TGTGCCAGCTCACCGGACAACCAAGAGACCCAGTACTTC. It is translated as CASSPDNQETQYF.

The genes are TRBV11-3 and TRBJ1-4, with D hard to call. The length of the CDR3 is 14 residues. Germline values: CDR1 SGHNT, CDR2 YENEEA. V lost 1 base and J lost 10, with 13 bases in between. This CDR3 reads CASSLGEFPRKLFF. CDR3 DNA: TGTGCCAGCAGCTTAGGAGAATTTCCGAGAAAACTGTTTTTT.

The CDR3 DNA reads TGTGCCAGCTCAGCATACACAGATACGCAGTATTTT. This codes for CASSAYTDTQYF. The rearrangement joins TRBV18 to TRBJ2-3; D is uncertain. The CDR3 contains 12 residues. Germline V gene sequence: CDR1 KGHSH, CDR2 LQKENI. Trimming shortened V by 5 bases and J by 2 bases, and 5 bases separated the two germline ends.

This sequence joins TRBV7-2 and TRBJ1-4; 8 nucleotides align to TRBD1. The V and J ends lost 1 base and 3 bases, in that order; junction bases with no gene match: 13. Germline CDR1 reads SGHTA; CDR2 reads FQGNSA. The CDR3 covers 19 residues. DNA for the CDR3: TGTGCCAGCAGCTTAGGAGCTGGGAATTACAGGGGGGCTAATGAAAAACTGTTTTTT. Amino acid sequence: CASSLGAGNYRGANEKLFF.

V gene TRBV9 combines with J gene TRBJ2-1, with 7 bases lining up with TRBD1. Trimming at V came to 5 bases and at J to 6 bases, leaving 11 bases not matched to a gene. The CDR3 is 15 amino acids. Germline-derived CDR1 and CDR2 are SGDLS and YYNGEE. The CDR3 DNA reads TGTGCCAGCAGGGAAGGACAGGACGTCTTCAATGAGCAGTTCTTC. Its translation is CASREGQDVFNEQFF. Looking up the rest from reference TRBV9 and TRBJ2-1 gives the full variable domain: DSGVTQTPKHLITATGQRVTLRCSPRSGDLSVYWYQQSLDQGLQFLIQYYNGEERAKGNILERFSAQQFPDLHSELNLSSLELGDSALYFCASREGQDVFNEQFFGPGTRLTVL.

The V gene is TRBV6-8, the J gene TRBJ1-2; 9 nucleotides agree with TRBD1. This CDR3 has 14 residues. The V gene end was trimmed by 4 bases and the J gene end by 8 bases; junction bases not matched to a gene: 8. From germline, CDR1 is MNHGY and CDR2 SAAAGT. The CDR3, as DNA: TGTGCCAGCAGTTTAATTGGGACAGGGAAGGGCTACACCTTC. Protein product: CASSLIGTGKGYTF.

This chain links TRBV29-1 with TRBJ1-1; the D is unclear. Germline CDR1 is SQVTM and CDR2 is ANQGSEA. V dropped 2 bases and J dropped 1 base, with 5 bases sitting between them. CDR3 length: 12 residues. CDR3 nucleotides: TGCAGCGTTGAATTGAGGAACACTGAAGCTTTCTTT. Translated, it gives CSVELRNTEAFF.

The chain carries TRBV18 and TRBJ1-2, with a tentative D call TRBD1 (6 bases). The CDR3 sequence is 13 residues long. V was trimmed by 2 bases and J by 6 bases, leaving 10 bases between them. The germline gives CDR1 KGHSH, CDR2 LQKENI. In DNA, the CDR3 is TGTGCCAGCTCACCAGAGGCAGGGGATGGCTACACCTTC. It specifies CASSPEAGDGYTF. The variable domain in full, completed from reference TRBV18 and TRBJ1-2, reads NAGVMQNPRHLVRRRGQEARLRCSPMKGHSHVYWYRQLPEEGLKFMVYLQKENIIDESGMPKERFSAEFPKEGPSILRIQQVVRGDSAAYFCASSPEAGDGYTFGSGTRLTVV.